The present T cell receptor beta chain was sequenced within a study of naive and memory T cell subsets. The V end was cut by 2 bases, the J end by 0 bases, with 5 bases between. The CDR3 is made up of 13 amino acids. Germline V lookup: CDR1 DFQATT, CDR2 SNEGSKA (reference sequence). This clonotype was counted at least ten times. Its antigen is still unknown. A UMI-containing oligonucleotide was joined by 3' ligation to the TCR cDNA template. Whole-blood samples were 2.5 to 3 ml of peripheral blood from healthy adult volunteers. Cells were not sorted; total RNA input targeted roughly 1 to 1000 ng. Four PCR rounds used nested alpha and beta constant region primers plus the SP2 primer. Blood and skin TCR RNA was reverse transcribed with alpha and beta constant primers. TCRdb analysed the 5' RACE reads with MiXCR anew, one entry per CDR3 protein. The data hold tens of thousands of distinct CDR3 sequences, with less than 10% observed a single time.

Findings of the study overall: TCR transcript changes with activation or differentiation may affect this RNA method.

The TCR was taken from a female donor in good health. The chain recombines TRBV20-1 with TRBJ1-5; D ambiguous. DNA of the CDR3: TGCAGTGCTAGACAGGCTAGCAATCAGCCCCAGCATTTT. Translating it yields CSARQASNQPQHF.